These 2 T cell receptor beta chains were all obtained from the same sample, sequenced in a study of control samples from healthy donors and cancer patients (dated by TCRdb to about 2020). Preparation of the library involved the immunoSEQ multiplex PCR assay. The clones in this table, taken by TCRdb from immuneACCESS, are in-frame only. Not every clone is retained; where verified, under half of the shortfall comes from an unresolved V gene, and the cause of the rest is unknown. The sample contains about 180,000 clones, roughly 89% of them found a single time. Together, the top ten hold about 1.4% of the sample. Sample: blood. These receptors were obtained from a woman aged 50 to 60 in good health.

The CDR3 loop reads CASNRLDLDTQYF. The DNA of the CDR3 is TGTGCCAGCAACCGATTGGACCTAGATACGCAGTATTTT. The J gene is TRBJ2-3, the V gene TRBV9; D remains ambiguous. There are 13 residues in the CDR3. Germline CDR1 SGDLS, CDR2 YYNGEE. V lost 6 bases and J 5 bases, leaving 13 bases between the germline ends.

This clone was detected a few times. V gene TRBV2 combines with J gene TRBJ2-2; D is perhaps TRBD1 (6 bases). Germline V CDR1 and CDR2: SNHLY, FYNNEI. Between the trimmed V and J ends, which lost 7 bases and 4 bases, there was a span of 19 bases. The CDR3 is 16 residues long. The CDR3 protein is CASKSRDTGLTGELFF. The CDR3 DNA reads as TGTGCCAGCAAGAGCCGGGACACCGGCCTCACCGGGGAGCTGTTTTTT.